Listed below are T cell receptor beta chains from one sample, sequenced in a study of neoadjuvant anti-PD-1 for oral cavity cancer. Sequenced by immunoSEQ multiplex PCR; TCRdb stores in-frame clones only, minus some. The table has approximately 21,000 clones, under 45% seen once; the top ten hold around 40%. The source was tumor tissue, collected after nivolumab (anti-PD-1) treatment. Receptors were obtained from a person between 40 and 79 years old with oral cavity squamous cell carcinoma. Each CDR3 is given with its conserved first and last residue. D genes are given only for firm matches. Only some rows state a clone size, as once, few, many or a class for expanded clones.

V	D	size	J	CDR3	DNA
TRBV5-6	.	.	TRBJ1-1	CASSSGRTTAFF	TGTGCCAGCAGCTCCGGGCGAACAACGGCTTTCTTT
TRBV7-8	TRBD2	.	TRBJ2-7	CASSLEPGRASEQYF	TGTGCCAGCAGCTTAGAGCCGGGGAGGGCCAGCGAGCAGTACTTC
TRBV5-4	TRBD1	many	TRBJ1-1	CASSARDRPPNTEAFF	TGTGCCAGCAGCGCCCGGGACAGGCCCCCGAACACTGAAGCTTTCTTT
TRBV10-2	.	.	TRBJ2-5	CASSGPQETQYF	TGCGCCAGCTCGGGCCCCCAAGAGACCCAGTACTTC
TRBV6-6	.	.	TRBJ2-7	CASSPDGGPLEQYF	TGTGCCAGCAGTCCTGACGGGGGGCCCCTCGAGCAGTACTTC
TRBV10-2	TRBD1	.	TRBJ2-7	CASSELRQGLKQYF	TGCGCCAGCAGTGAGCTGAGACAGGGTTTGAAGCAGTACTTC
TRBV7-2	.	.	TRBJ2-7	CASSPSWGPYEQYF	TGTGCCAGCAGCCCGTCGTGGGGGCCCTACGAGCAGTACTTC
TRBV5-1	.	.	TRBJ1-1	CASSPRLNTEAFF	TGCGCCAGCAGCCCAAGGTTGAACACTGAAGCTTTCTTT
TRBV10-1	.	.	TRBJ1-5	CASSEQGNQPQHF	TGCGCCAGCAGTGAGCAGGGGAATCAGCCCCAGCATTTT
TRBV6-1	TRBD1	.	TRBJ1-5	CATADRGESRPQHF	TGTGCCACCGCGGACAGGGGTGAGAGTCGGCCCCAGCATTTT
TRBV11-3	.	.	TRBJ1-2	CASSGDYGYTF	TGTGCCAGCAGCGGCGATTATGGCTACACCTTC
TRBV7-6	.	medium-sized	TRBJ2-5	CASSLPTAETQYF	TGTGCCAGCAGCCTCCCGACAGCGGAGACCCAGTACTTC
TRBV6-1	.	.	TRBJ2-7	CASKEGVAYEQYF	TGTGCCAGCAAGGAGGGAGTCGCCTACGAGCAGTACTTC
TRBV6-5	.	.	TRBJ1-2	CASSEGGGHGYTF	TGTGCCAGCAGTGAGGGCGGGGGGCATGGCTACACCTTC
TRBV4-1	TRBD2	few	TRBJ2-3	CASSQETSGGTDTQYF	TGCGCCAGCAGCCAAGAGACTAGCGGGGGCACAGATACGCAGTATTTT
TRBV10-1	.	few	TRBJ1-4	CASSERPRGGKLFF	TGCGCCAGCAGCGAACGGCCCAGGGGCGGAAAACTGTTTTTT
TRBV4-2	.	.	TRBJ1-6	CASSQTGNNSPLHF	TGTGCCAGCAGCCAAACAGGAAACAATTCACCCCTCCACTTT
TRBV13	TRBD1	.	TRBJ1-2	CASSAGQGARDGYTF	TGTGCCAGCAGCGCTGGACAGGGGGCCCGCGATGGCTACACCTTC
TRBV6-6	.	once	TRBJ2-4	CASSRDPAAKNIQYF	TGTGCCAGCAGCCGTGACCCAGCAGCCAAAAACATTCAGTACTTC
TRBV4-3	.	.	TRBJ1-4	CASSHRGPRENEKLFF	TGCGCCAGCAGCCACCGAGGCCCAAGGGAAAATGAAAAACTGTTTTTT
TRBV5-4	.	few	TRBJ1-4	CASSLLGDPTNEKLFF	TGTGCCAGCAGCTTGTTGGGGGACCCTACTAATGAAAAACTGTTTTTT
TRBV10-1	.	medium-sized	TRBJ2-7	CASRGPSKGSEQYF	TGCGCCAGCCGAGGTCCGAGCAAGGGGAGCGAGCAGTACTTC
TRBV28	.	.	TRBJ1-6	CASSFSGQSYNSPLHF	TGTGCCAGCAGTTTCTCGGGGCAATCCTATAATTCACCCCTCCACTTT
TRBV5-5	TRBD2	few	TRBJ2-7	CASSQDALALGYEQYF	TGCGCCAGCAGCCAAGATGCACTAGCGCTGGGGTACGAGCAGTACTTC
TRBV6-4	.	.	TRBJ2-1	CASSDSTGSYNEQFF	TGTGCCAGCAGTGACTCGACGGGCTCCTACAATGAGCAGTTCTTC
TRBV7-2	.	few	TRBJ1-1	CASSSQQGSEAFF	TGTGCCAGCAGCTCGCAGCAGGGTTCTGAAGCTTTCTTT